The 7 T cell receptor beta chains below all came from one sample that was sequenced in a study of graft-versus-host responses after intestinal transplantation. Measured with immunoSEQ multiplex PCR; TCRdb has only the in-frame clones, and not every one. The sample lists 84,000 or so clones; around 83% were seen once. Their antigens remain unidentified. Specimen: unstimulated CD4+ T cells sorted from spleen or lymph node cells, collected before intestinal transplant. Receptor source: a human donor who received an intestinal transplant.

This clone occurred once. The chain joins TRBV2 to TRBJ1-1; 7 bases match TRBD1. This CDR3 has 13 residues. The germline CDR1 and CDR2 sequences are SNHLY and FYNNEI. J lost 5 bases, V lost 5 bases, and 5 bases had no gene match. CDR3 residues: CASSPTGRTEAFF. CDR3 bases: TGTGCCAGCAGTCCGACAGGGAGGACTGAAGCTTTCTTT.

This clone has just one count. The chain carries TRBV5-1 and TRBJ1-4, with D possibly matching TRBD1 (5 bases). Germline values: CDR1 SGHRS, CDR2 YFSETQ. This CDR3 is 20 amino acids long. Trimming took 2 bases from V and 0 from J, leaving 23 bases between them. The CDR3 is CASSLLPGIFGTTTNEKLFF. As DNA, the CDR3 is TGCGCCAGCAGCTTACTACCAGGGATATTCGGCACAACAACTAATGAAAAACTGTTTTTT.

The genes are TRBV7-9 and TRBJ2-7; 8 nucleotides agree with TRBD2. With 1 base clipped from V and 12 bases from J, the junction kept 8 bases outside the gene matches. The V gene's germline CDR1 is SEHNR and CDR2 FQNEAQ (reference sequence). CDR3 size: 13 residues. The CDR3, as DNA: TGTGCCAGCAGCTTAGATCGGGGGGGCGCTCGGTACTTC. It translates to CASSLDRGGARYF.

The chain is built from TRBV5-1 and TRBJ2-3; 12 nucleotides align to TRBD1. Trimming cost V 4 bases and J 4 bases; bases outside gene matches: 7. The CDR3 length is 16 residues. Germline loops: CDR1 SGHRS, CDR2 YFSETQ. CDR3 protein: CASSVAGTGGSDTQYF. The CDR3 coding sequence is TGCGCCAGCAGCGTCGCCGGGACAGGGGGCTCAGATACGCAGTATTTT.

This chain joins TRBV6-1 and TRBJ2-3, with D unresolved. CDR1 and CDR2 (germline): MNHNS, SASEGT. The germline V and J ends were trimmed by 5 bases and 2 bases, with 14 bases remaining between them. CDR3 length equals 15 residues. The CDR3 nucleotides read TGTGCCAGCAGTAGATCTAGGCAGTTCACAGATACGCAGTATTTT. Amino acid sequence: CASSRSRQFTDTQYF.

V and J are TRBV29-1 and TRBJ2-3, with TRBD2 identical over 7 bases. The CDR3 length is 11 residues. Germline-derived CDR1 and CDR2 are SQVTM and ANQGSEA. Unmatched junction bases numbered 2, after V lost 5 bases and J lost 6 bases. The CDR3 spells CSVTSEDTQYF. CDR3 DNA: TGCAGCGTTACTAGCGAGGATACGCAGTATTTT.

This chain connects TRBV19 to TRBJ1-2; D is uncertain. Germline loops: CDR1 LNHDA, CDR2 SQIVND (reference sequence). Trimming took 4 bases from V and 7 from J, leaving 13 bases between them. CDR3 length: 13 amino acids. The CDR3 loop is CASSTDPPGGYTF. DNA of the CDR3: TGTGCCAGTAGTACCGATCCCCCGGGTGGCTACACCTTC. Full variable domain (outside the CDR3, taken from reference TRBV19 and TRBJ1-2): DGGITQSPKYLFRKEGQNVTLSCEQNLNHDAMYWYRQDPGQGLRLIYYSQIVNDFQKGDIAEGYSVSREKKESFPLTVTSAQKNPTAFYLCASSTDPPGGYTFGSGTRLTVV.